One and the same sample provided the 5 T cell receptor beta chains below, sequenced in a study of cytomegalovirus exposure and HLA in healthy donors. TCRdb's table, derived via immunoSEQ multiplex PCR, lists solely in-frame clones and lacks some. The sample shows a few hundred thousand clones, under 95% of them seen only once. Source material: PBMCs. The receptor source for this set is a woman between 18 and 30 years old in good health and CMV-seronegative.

Written as DNA, the CDR3 is TGTGCCAGCAGGCCAGGGGCTAGCGGGAACCAGCAGTTCTTC. Translated, it gives CASRPGASGNQQFF. V gene TRBV11-2 combines with J gene TRBJ2-1, with 9 positions matching TRBD2. Trimming removed 6 bases from V and 11 bases from J; junction bases left unmatched: 11. The CDR3 runs to 14 residues. Germline-derived CDR1 and CDR2 are SGHAT and FQNNGV. The whole variable domain, remainder taken from reference TRBV11-2 and TRBJ2-1, is EAGVAQSPRYKIIEKRQSVAFWCNPISGHATLYWYQQILGQGPKLLIQFQNNGVVDDSQLPKDRFSAERLKGVDSTLKIQPAKLEDSAVYLCASRPGASGNQQFFGPGTRLTVL.

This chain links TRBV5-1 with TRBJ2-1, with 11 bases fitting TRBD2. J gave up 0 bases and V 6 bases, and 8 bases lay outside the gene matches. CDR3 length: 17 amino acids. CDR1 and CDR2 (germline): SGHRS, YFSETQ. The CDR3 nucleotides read TGCGCCAGCACTCCCGGGACTAGCGGCCCCTCCTACAATGAGCAGTTCTTC. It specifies CASTPGTSGPSYNEQFF.

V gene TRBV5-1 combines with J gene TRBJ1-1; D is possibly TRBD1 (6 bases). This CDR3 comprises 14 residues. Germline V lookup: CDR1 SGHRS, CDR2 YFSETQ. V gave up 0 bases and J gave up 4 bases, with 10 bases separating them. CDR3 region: CASSLDRVGTEAFF. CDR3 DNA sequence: TGCGCCAGCAGCTTGGACAGGGTGGGCACTGAAGCTTTCTTT.

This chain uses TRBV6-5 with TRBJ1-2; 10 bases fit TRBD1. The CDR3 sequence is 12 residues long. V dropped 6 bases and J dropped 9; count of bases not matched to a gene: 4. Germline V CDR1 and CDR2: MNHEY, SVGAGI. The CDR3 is CASRRQGASYTF. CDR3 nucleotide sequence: TGTGCCAGCAGACGACAGGGGGCGAGCTACACCTTC.

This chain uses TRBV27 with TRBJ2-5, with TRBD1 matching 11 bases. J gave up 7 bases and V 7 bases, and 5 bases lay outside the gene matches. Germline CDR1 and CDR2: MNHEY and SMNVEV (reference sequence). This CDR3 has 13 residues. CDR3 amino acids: CASNRGQGGTQYF. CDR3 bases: TGTGCCAGCAACCGGGGACAGGGGGGGACCCAGTACTTC.